This T cell receptor beta chain was identified in a study of blood T cell repertoires in COVID-19. Overall study: Acute and convalescent COVID-19 specimens originated in the United States, Italy and Spain. The cDNA or gDNA used as material had been derived from T cells, B-cell-depleted T cells, or PBMCs.

Per the germline V gene, CDR1 is DFQATT and CDR2 is SNEGSKA (reference sequence). The V end was cut by 3 bases, the J end by 3 bases, with 14 bases between. This CDR3 comprises 14 residues. Original processing methods: Nucleated cell number was recorded as an estimate derived from reference gene primer amplification. The table came from immunoSEQ multiplex PCR; TCRdb's copy has only in-frame clones and leaves some out. V and J calls and clone size come straight from that table; D and trimming were deduced from the DNA. The repertoire holds 30,000 to 40,000 clones, with approximately 93% as singletons.

The receptor was isolated from a male donor with active COVID-19. The material sequenced was peripheral blood. This chain uses TRBV20-1 with TRBJ1-1; D ambiguous. CDR3 coding DNA: TGCAGTGCTAGTAAAGGCAGCGTGGACACTGAAGCTTTCTTT. It codes for CSASKGSVDTEAFF.